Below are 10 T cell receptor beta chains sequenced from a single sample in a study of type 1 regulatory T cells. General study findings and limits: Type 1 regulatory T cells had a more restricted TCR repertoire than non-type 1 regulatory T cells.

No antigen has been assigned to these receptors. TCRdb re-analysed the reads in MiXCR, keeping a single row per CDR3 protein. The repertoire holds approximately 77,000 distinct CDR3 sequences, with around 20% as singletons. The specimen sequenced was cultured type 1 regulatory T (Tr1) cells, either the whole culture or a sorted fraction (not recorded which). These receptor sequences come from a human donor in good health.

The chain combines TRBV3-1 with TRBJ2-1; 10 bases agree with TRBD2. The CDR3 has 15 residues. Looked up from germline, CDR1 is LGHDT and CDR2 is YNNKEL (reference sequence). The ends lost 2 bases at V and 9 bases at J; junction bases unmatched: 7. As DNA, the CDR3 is TGTGCCAGCAGCCAAAAAGCGGGAGGGCCGGGTGAGCAGTTCTTC. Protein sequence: CASSQKAGGPGEQFF.

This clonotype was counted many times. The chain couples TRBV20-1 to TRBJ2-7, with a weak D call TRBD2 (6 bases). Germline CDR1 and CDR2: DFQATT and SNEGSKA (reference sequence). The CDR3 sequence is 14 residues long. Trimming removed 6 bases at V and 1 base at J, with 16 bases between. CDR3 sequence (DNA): TGCAGTGCGGAGGGACGGATGGCATCCTACGAGCAGTACTTC. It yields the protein CSAEGRMASYEQYF.

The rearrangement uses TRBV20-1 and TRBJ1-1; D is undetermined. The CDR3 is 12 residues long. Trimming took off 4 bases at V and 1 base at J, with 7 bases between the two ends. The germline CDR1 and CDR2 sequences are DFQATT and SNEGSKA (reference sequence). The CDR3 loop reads CSANQWNTEAFF. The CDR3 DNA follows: TGCAGTGCTAATCAGTGGAACACTGAAGCTTTCTTT.

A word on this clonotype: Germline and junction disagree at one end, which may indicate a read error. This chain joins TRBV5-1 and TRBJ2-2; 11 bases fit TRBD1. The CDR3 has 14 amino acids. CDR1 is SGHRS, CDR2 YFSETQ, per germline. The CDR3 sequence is CASSTGQGVWEPFF. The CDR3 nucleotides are TGCGCCAGCAGCACGGGACAGGGGGTCTGGGAGCCGTTTTTT.

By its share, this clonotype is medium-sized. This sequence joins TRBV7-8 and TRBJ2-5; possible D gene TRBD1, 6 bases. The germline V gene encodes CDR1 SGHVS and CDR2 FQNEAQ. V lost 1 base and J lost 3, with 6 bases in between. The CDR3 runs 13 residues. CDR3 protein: CASSLDREETQYF. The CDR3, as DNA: TGTGCCAGCAGCTTAGACAGGGAAGAGACCCAGTACTTC.

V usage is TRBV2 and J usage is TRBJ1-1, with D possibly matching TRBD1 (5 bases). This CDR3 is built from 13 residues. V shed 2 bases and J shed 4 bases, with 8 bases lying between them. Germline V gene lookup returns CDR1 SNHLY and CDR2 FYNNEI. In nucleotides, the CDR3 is TGTGCCAGCAGTGAACAGGGCCCCACTGAAGCTTTCTTT. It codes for CASSEQGPTEAFF.

CDR3 in amino acids: CSARDGGVETQYF. DNA for the CDR3: TGCAGTGCTAGAGACGGGGGGGTGGAGACCCAGTACTTC. The J gene is TRBJ2-5, the V gene TRBV20-1; 8 bases map to TRBD2. After removal of 0 bases from V and 5 bases from J, the junction contained 2 bases not matched to a gene. Germline-derived CDR1 and CDR2 are DFQATT and SNEGSKA (reference sequence). This CDR3 has 13 amino acids.

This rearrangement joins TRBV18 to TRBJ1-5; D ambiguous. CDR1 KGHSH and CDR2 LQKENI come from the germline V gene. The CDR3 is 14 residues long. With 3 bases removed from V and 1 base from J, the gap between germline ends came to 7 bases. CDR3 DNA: TGTGCCAGCTCACCGGATGGCAGCAATCAGCCCCAGCATTTT. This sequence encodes CASSPDGSNQPQHF.

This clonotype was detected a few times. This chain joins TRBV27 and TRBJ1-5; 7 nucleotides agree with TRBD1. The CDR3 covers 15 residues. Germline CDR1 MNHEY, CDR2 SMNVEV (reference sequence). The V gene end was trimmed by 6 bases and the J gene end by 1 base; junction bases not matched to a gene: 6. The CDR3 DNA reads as TGTGCCAGCAGGCGACAGGGAAGAAGCAATCAGCCCCAGCATTTT. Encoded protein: CASRRQGRSNQPQHF.

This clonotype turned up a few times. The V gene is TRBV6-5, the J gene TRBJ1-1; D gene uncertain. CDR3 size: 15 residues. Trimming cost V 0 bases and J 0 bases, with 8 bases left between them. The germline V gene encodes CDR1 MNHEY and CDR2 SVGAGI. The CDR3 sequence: CASSYSPPMNTEAFF. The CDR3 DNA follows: TGTGCCAGCAGTTACTCGCCACCTATGAACACTGAAGCTTTCTTT.